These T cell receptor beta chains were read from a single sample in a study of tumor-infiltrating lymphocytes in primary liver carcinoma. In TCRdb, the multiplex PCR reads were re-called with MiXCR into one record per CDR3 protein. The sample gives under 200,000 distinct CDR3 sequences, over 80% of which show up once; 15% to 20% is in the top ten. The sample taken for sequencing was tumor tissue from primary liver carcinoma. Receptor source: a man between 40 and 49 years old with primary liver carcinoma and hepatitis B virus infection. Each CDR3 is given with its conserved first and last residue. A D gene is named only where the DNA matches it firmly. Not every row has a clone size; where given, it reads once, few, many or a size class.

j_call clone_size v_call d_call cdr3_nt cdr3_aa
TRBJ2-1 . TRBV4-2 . TGTGCCAGCGGCCAAGATCGTACCGGCCCAGCGCGAGGGCCGTTGGGGCAGTTCTTC CASGQDRTGPARGPLGQFF
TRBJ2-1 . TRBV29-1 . TGCAGCGTTGATCTTCTGGACGCCAGCTCCTACAATGAGCGGCTCTTC CSVDLLDASSYNERLF
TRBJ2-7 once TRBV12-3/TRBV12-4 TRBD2 TGTGCCAGCAGTTCGGGCGGGAGTGAGCCCTACGAGCAGTACTTC CASSSGGSEPYEQYF
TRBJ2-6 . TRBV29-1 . TGCAGCGTTTCAGTTGGCTCTGGGACCAACCTCCTGACTTTC CSVSVGSGTNLLTF
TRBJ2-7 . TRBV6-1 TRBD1 TGTGACAGCACCCCACGGTCGGGACAGGGGTCCTACGAGCAGTATTTC CDSTPRSGQGSYEQYF
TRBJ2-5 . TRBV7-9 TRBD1 TGTGCCAGCAGCATCTGGACAGGGGGAGAAGAGACCCAGTATTTC CASSIWTGGEETQYF
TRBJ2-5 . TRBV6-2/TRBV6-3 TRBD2 TGTGCCAGAAGTTACCAAGCGGGGGGCTGGGACCCAGAGACCCAGTACTTC CARSYQAGGWDPETQYF
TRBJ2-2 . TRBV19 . TGTGTCAGTAGGCCCGTCGGGGGCATCGAGGAGATGTTTTTT CVSRPVGGIEEMFF
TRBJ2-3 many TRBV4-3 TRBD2 TGCGCCAGCAGCCAAGAGCTAAGCGGGGGACCAGATACGCAGTATTTT CASSQELSGGPDTQYF
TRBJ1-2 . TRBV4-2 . TGTGCCAGCAATCAGACAGAGGGCTACACCTTC CASNQTEGYTF
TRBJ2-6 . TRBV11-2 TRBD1 TGTGCCAGCAGCATGGGGCGAGACAGGGACATTTCCCTCTCTGGGGCCAACGCCCTGACTTTC CASSMGRDRDISLSGANALTF
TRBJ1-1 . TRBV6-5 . TGTGCCAGCAGTTACTCGGTCGGGGTAATGGACACTGATGCTTTCTTT CASSYSVGVMDTDAFF
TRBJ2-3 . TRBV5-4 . TGTGCCAGCAGCACTTCCCGCGCGCGATCCAGCACAGATACGCAGTATTTT CASSTSRARSSTDTQYF
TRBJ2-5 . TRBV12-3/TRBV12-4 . TGTGTCAACAGCCGAGGCGGGACAGAGACCCAGTACTTC CVNSRGGTETQYF
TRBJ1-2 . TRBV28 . TGTGCCAGCGGAGGGACAAGGCGGTGTGGCTACACCTTC CASGGTRRCGYTF
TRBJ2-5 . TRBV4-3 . TGCGCCATCAGCCAAACGTTCGGGTCTTGGGATACCCAGTACTTC CAISQTFGSWDTQYF
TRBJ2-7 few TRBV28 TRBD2 TGTGCCAGCAGTTTATTCGCTAGCGGGATGGGATACGAGCAGTACTTC CASSLFASGMGYEQYF
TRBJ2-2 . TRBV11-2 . TGTGCCAGCATCATCACCGCTACATGGACGGTGGGAACCGGGGAGCCCTTTTTT CASIITATWTVGTGEPFF
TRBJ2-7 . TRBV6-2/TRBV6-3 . TGTGCAAGCAACCTCCGGGACGGGGCCCACGAGCAGTACTTC CASNLRDGAHEQYF
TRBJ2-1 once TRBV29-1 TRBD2 TGCAGCGTGGGGAGCGGGAGAGGCGGGGCCTACAGTGAGCAGTTCTTC CSVGSGRGGAYSEQFF
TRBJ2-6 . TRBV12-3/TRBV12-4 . TGTGCCAGCAGTCGGACCCGACTAGTCCCTGGTCGGACCTCTGGGGCCAACGCCCTGACTTTC CASSRTRLVPGRTSGANALTF
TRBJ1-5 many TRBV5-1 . TGCGCCAGCAGCTTCGGGGGCGAAGGCAATCAGCCCCAGCATTTT CASSFGGEGNQPQHF
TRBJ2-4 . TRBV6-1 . TGTGTCAGCAGTGGGGAGACAGGCTTTCAGAGGACCAAAAACATTCAGTACTTC CVSSGETGFQRTKNIQYF
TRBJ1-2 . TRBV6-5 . TGTGCCAACAGTTCCGGGGTCGGGGTCGTCAACTATGCCTACACCTTC CANSSGVGVVNYAYTF
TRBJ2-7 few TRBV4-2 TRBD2 TGTGCTAGCAGCCGAGGTCTCGCTAGCGGGAGAACTTACGAGCAGTACTTC CASSRGLASGRTYEQYF
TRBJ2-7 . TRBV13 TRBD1 TGTGCCAGCAGCCCGTGGACAGGGTTCTACGAGCAGTACTTC CASSPWTGFYEQYF
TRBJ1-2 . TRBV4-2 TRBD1 TGTTCCAGCAGCCAATCCGGGACAGGACCCTATGGCTACACCTTC CSSSQSGTGPYGYTF
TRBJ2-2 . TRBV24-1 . TGTGCCACCAGTGTAGGGGATTATGACACCGGGAAGCTGTTTTTT CATSVGDYDTGKLFF
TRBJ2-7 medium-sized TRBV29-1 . TGCAGCGTGTCCCCAGGGAGCTACGAGCAGTACTTC CSVSPGSYEQYF
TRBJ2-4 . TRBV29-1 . TGCAGCCCATCTTGGGTATTAAACATTCAGTACTTC CSPSWVLNIQYF
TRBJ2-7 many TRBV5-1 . TGCGCCAGCAGCAACGAGGTCTCCTACGAGCAGTACTTC CASSNEVSYEQYF
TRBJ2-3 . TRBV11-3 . TGTGCCAGGAGCGGCGGTCCGGCTGGAGGGGTGGATACGCAGTATTTT CARSGGPAGGVDTQYF
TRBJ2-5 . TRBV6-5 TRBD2 TGTGACAGCCGCGCGGACACTAGCGGGGGACTTCAAGAGACCCAGTACTTC CDSRADTSGGLQETQYF
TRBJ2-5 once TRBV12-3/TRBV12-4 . TGTACGAGCGGTAGGGAAGAGACCCAGTACTTC CTSGREETQYF
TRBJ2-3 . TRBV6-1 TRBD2 TGTGCCAGCAGTGAACTAGCGGGAGGGCCAGATAAACAGTATTTT CASSELAGGPDKQYF
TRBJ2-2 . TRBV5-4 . TGTGCCAGCAGCGTCGACGGCATCGGGGAGCTCTTTTTT CASSVDGIGELFF
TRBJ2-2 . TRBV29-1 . TGCAACGTCGTAACAGGGAGCTTGACCGAGGAGCTGTTTTTT CNVVTGSLTEELFF
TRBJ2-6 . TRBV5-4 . TGTGCCAGCATCCCCGGGTCTTTCTTATCTGGGGCCAACGTCCTGACTTTC CASIPGSFLSGANVLTF
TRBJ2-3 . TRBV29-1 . TGCAGTGCACTACTGGGGGCAACAGATACGCAGTATTTT CSALLGATDTQYF
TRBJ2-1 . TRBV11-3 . TGTGCCAGCAGCTTAGCTACTGGGGCAGACTACATTGAGCAGATCTTC CASSLATGADYIEQIF
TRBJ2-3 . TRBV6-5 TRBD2 TGTGACAGCAGTATGCCCGGACTAGGGGGCACAGATACGCAGTATTTT CDSSMPGLGGTDTQYF
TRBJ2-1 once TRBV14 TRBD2 TGTGCCAGCAGTGCCATAGCGGGACGGGTAAACAATAAGCAGTTCTTC CASSAIAGRVNNKQFF